This T cell receptor (beta chain) derives from a study of T cells in Graves' hyperthyroidism and ophthalmopathy (dated by TCRdb to about 2019). Regarding the research as a whole: Peripheral blood was collected at initial diagnosis, before any treatment. To identify TCR V-J signatures that set the groups apart, the researchers used a discovery cohort of 90 to 100 patients, made up of around 40 with Graves' ophthalmopathy and some 58 with stable Graves' hyperthyroidism. An independent validation cohort of around 19 hyperthyroidism patients and approximately 15 patients who later progressed to ophthalmopathy tested prospective prediction of ophthalmopathy. The 95 to 100 discovery patients were randomly divided into training and test sets at a 7:3 ratio. Thyroid tissue and blood T-cell repertoires from about six Graves' hyperthyroidism patients were also compared in the study. Following sampling, methimazole starting at 30 mg daily was given to hyperthyroidism patients, and high-dose intravenous methylprednisolone was given to ophthalmopathy patients. The paper reports TCR Vbeta CDR3 sequencing of over 130 peripheral blood samples: 43 ophthalmopathy, around 80 hyperthyroidism and around 17 progressor patients.

The TCR beta CDR3 regions were amplified from RNA transcripts. The TCR CDR3 was subjected to a first round of RT-PCR using the HTBI primer set and the Qiagen OneStep RT-PCR kit. A second multiplex PCR round built the libraries, followed by size selection and purification. Paired-end sequencing of the libraries was performed with 100 bp reads on an Illumina HiSeq2000. The authors' analysis ran thus. Raw data were processed with SOAPnuke, discarding reads with adapters, uncalled bases, mean Phred below 15, or no exact constant-primer or identifier match. High-quality paired reads were merged using COPE v1.2.5, and each unique nucleotide sequence was defined as a clonotype. MiTCR v1.1 was used to align clonotypes to the IMGT TRBV, TRBD and TRBJ reference segments. Analysis was restricted to V-J combinations with a frequency above 0.0001, which covered roughly 99% of repertoires. A TCS score was defined as the ratio between F50 (clonal expansion) and ExV (chaos), using BLOSUM62-based TCRdist between CDR3 peptides within each V-J. Welch's t-statistics and random forest reduced roughly 540 V-J features to roughly 13, which were used in a naive Bayes classifier (R e1071). TCRdb ran its own pipeline on the public reads, namely fastp trimming at Q25 and MiXCR clone calling, and kept in-frame beta chains. Rows with a matching CDR3 protein are joined into one entry that keeps the most common DNA and genes. It is TCRdb's table, rather than the study itself, that gives the V and J calls and clone size. Within this sample are roughly 740,000 distinct CDR3 sequences, with around 17% of them counted one time only. Around 8.1% of the sample is taken by the ten largest.

What the research found in general, with its limitations: Most expanded thyroid clonotypes (frequency above 0.001) were also detected in blood, a finding suggesting that blood repertoires may reflect thyroid immune responses. Ophthalmopathy was separated from stable hyperthyroidism by a 13 V-J signature model, with over 85% sensitivity and about 81% specificity obtained in cross-validation and 80%/75% obtained in testing. In validation, the model predicted progression to ophthalmopathy a median of about 6.5 months before onset, with about 70% sensitivity and roughly 72% specificity. No statistical method was used to fix the sample size in advance, and group allocation was not hidden from the investigators.

A patient counted as having stable Graves' hyperthyroidism if no progression to ophthalmopathy occurred over 18 months of follow-up. Hyperthyroidism patients were newly diagnosed, with disease duration under 2 months, and aged 18 to 65 years. Exclusion was applied to patients with uncontrolled infections, other autoimmune diseases, pregnancy or lactation. Diagnoses relied on clinical symptoms, serum thyroxine and TRAb, thyroid ultrasound and orbital computed tomography. PBMCs were separated from 7.5 to 10 ml of fresh peripheral blood using Ficoll-Paque density gradient centrifugation. Total RNA was extracted using Trizol reagent, and RNA quality was assessed on an Agilent 2100 Bioanalyzer. A few counts support this clonotype. This clone's antigen is unknown. No base quality values were provided; no much bigger clone lies one nucleotide off. At the junction V is shortened by 6 bases and J by 7 bases; bases outside the gene matches: 12. CDR3 length: 14 amino acids, cysteine to phenylalanine. Of all the DNA, just the CDR3 is kept, 42 bases in frame from base 1. According to the germline V gene, CDR1 reads SQVTM and CDR2 reads ANQGSEA.

The TCR was taken from a young man with Graves' hyperthyroidism. Material for sequencing was blood. The chain was built from TRBV29-1 and TRBJ2-1, with 7 central nucleotides matching TRBD2. The CDR3 is CSVLNGAGVNEQFF. DNA sequence: TGCAGCGTCCTAAACGGGGCGGGAGTGAATGAGCAGTTCTTC.